This entry concerns a single TCR beta chain. What it binds is not known. These data originate in a study of post-analysis software for immune sequencing data. Study-level information: Included courses were relapsing-remitting and secondary progressive multiple sclerosis; progressive-relapsing multiple sclerosis was also included.

Study-wide points: Strong co-clustering by F measure was seen for same-batch samples. Relative to controls, patients had about five TRBV segments at higher frequency, with TRBV5-6, TRBV5-1 and TRBV20-1 among these. Significantly lower normalized Chao1 diversity was seen in multiple sclerosis patients than in controls.

Each TCR beta cDNA library carried unique molecular identifiers. Input of roughly 1 to 11 million T cells yielded 500,000 to 650,000 cDNA molecules. TCRdb reprocessed the PCR reads with MiXCR, giving one entry per CDR3 protein. The sample has a few hundred thousand distinct CDR3 sequences; 39% are singletons. The CDR3 has 14 amino acids. Germline V gene lookup returns CDR1 SGHRS and CDR2 YFSETQ. V was trimmed by 5 bases and J by 1 base, leaving 12 bases between them. The sequence came from a girl aged 2 to 9 with multiple sclerosis. This sequence joins TRBV5-1 and TRBJ1-1, with D uncertain. Sequenced sample: blood. CDR3 coding DNA: TGCGCCAGCAGAGATAAGACAACGAACACTGAAGCTTTCTTT. Protein product: CASRDKTTNTEAFF.